These 9 T cell receptor beta chains came from one sample sequenced in a study of cytomegalovirus exposure and HLA in healthy donors listed by TCRdb under 2017. Library generation was performed with the immunoSEQ multiplex PCR assay. For the multiplex PCR, a mixture combining 60 forward primers for TCR Vbeta segments and 13 reverse primers for TCR Jbeta segments was used. TCRdb mirrors the immuneACCESS table, restricted to in-frame sequences. Some clones are absent from its copies; in checked studies, under half trace to an unresolved V gene, and the reason for the others is unknown. The sample table contains roughly 200,000 clones; only one count was recorded for approximately 86% of them. The top ten hold about 1% of the sample. Sequencing used PBMCs. The source of these receptors is a boy under 10 years old in good health and CMV-seronegative.

The chain carries TRBV21-1 and TRBJ2-7; the table's D call, TRBD2, was not checked against the DNA. TRBV21-1 is a recognized pseudogene. This CDR3 contains 15 residues. The DNA of the CDR3 is TGTGCCAGCAGCCCTCGACTTCATCCCGTCTACGAGCAGTACTTC. This encodes CASSPRLHPVYEQYF.

The genes are TRBV5-6 and TRBJ2-4, with TRBD2 as a possible D gene (6 bases). The CDR3 has 13 residues. Germline CDR1 and CDR2: SGHDT and YYEEEE. V was pared by 0 bases and J by 9 bases, with 10 bases between. CDR3 region: CASSLVRGGIQYF. DNA for the CDR3: TGTGCCAGCAGCTTGGTTCGGGGAGGCATTCAGTACTTC.

This clone was counted a few times. The chain carries TRBV28 and TRBJ2-3; perhaps TRBD1 as D (5 bases). Germline assignment: CDR1 MDHEN and CDR2 SYDVKM. The CDR3 consists of 12 residues. Trimming removed 4 bases at V and 4 bases at J, with 6 bases between. The CDR3 spells CASSSGPDTQYF. Written as DNA, the CDR3 is TGTGCCAGCAGTTCAGGGCCAGATACGCAGTATTTT.

The chain employs TRBV5-1 and TRBJ2-7, with TRBD2 identical over 10 bases. CDR1 SGHRS and CDR2 YFSETQ come from the germline V gene. V was pared by 1 base and J by 1 base, with 14 bases of the junction left unmatched. This CDR3 is 19 amino acids long. This chain's CDR3 is CASSLSIQRASGSSYEQYF. CDR3 sequence (DNA): TGCGCCAGCAGCTTGAGTATCCAGAGAGCTAGCGGGAGTTCCTACGAGCAGTACTTC.

The V and J genes are TRBV25-1 and TRBJ2-1, with a weak D call TRBD2 (6 bases). The length of the CDR3 is 15 residues. Per the germline V gene, CDR1 is MGHDK and CDR2 is SYGVNS. The ends were cut back, 4 bases at V and 4 bases at J, with 14 bases in the middle. CDR3: CASSADYHSYNEQFF. CDR3 nucleotide sequence: TGTGCCAGCAGTGCGGACTACCATTCGTACAATGAGCAGTTCTTC.

The chain couples TRBV4-1 to TRBJ2-1, with 8 bases identical to TRBD2. Germline V gene lookup returns CDR1 MGHRA and CDR2 YSYEKL. Trimming at V came to 4 bases and at J to 3 bases, leaving 5 bases not matched to a gene. CDR3 size: 15 residues. Written as DNA, the CDR3 is TGCGCCAGCAGCCCTGTCGGGGGGGTCTACAATGAGCAGTTCTTC. It is translated as CASSPVGGVYNEQFF.

This clone was recorded once. The rearrangement links TRBV28 to TRBJ1-2; D not certain. Looked up from germline, CDR1 is MDHEN and CDR2 is SYDVKM. This CDR3 region has 9 residues. V was clipped by 8 bases and J by 8 bases, with 6 bases between them. The CDR3 region has the DNA TGTGCCAGCGGGGAGGGCTACACCTTC. Protein sequence: CASGEGYTF.

The rearrangement joins TRBV27 to TRBJ1-5; TRBD1 aligns across 7 bases. V lost 8 bases, J lost 2 bases, and 12 bases stayed unmatched. The length of the CDR3 is 16 residues. CDR1 and CDR2 from the germline V gene are MNHEY and SMNVEV (reference sequence). The CDR3 region is CASPRQGAIGNQPQHF. The CDR3 DNA sequence: TGTGCCAGCCCTAGACAGGGTGCCATCGGCAATCAGCCCCAGCATTTT.

CDR3 protein: CASSLDDPPGVGYTF. CDR3 in DNA: TGTGCCAGCAGCTTGGATGACCCTCCGGGGGTTGGCTACACCTTC. This chain joins TRBV5-5 and TRBJ1-2; D possibly corresponds to TRBD1 (5 bases). Germline lookup yields CDR1 SGHKS and CDR2 YYEKEE (reference sequence). V lost 0 bases and J 7 bases, leaving 16 bases between the germline ends. The length of the CDR3 is 15 residues.